This T cell receptor (beta chain) was sequenced for a study of tumor-infiltrating lymphocytes in primary liver carcinoma. The wider study: Read depth, roughly 3.5 to 8 million productive TCRbeta reads, did not differ significantly between tissues. Findings and limits, study-wide: Blood had a significantly lower top-250-clone fraction than tumors did (p = 0.039).

The investigators made TCR beta cDNA from roughly 0.45 ug total RNA, using a constant-region primer. Three-round nested multiplex PCR performed with slightly modified ARM-PCR produced the TCR beta libraries. TCRdb itself ran the multiplex PCR reads through MiXCR, one entry per CDR3 protein. The sample has approximately 76,000 distinct CDR3 sequences, 60% to 80% seen once; the top ten hold 12% to 15%. DNA and RNA were both co-extracted from 20-30 mg of bulk tissue that had not been sorted. Every tumor was sampled at five separate regions. A word on this clonotype: Its antigen is not identified. Its ends do not fully match the called genes, so a read error is possible.

The clonotype originates from a woman aged 60-75 years with primary liver carcinoma and hepatitis B virus infection. Sequenced input: liver tumor tissue from sampling region 4. Subset noted: tumor region T4, right-lateral pole.

The CDR3 loop reads CASSDGREGLTEQFF. CDR3 bases: TGTGCAAGCAGTGACGGGCGGGAGGGCCTTACTGAGCAGTTCTTC. V usage is TRBV6-4 and J usage is TRBJ2-1, with TRBD2 matching over 9 bases. The CDR3 has 15 residues. CDR1 MRHNA and CDR2 SNTAGT come from the germline V gene.